This note documents a single TCR beta chain sequence. Its target is unknown. The sample comes from a study of cytomegalovirus exposure and HLA in healthy donors. The CDR3 length is 17 residues. The germline gives CDR1 MGHRA, CDR2 YSYEKL. The ends lost 1 base at V and 1 base at J; junction bases unmatched: 2. Whole-study findings and limits: Prior analysis indicated that the majority of TCR beta V segments exhibited productivity approximately 87% or approximately 30% of the time.

In the PCR, 60 Vbeta and 13 Jbeta primers were used. Authors' data handling: Unique TCR beta chains numbered 80 million to 95 million in a later analysis, with roughly 9.9 million shared. The repertoire was sequenced with immunoSEQ multiplex PCR; TCRdb's copy has only in-frame clones and lacks some. The V and J calls and clone size were taken over from that table, and D and trimming were inferred from the DNA. This sample yields over 250,000 clones, of which approximately 90% are seen a single time; almost 4% belongs to the top ten. This receptor was obtained from a man between 35 and 55 years old in good health and CMV-seropositive. The chain has TRBV4-1 and TRBJ2-1, with TRBD2 identical over 12 bases. Sequenced input: PBMCs. CDR3 residues: CASSQGGLAGSYNEQFF. The CDR3 DNA follows: TGCGCCAGCAGCCAAGGGGGACTAGCGGGTTCCTACAATGAGCAGTTCTTC.